These T cell receptor beta chains were read from a single sample in a study of blood T cells in healthy people across ages. MiXCR, applied by TCRdb to the 5' RACE reads, yields one record per CDR3 protein. This table has more than 750,000 distinct CDR3 sequences, under 35% appearing once. The same data also went into a second study, on T cells of mothers and their children.

The sequenced sample consisted of blood. The source of these receptors is a woman in her thirties or forties in good health. Each CDR3 is given with its conserved first and last residue. Each record gives: clone size, J gene, V gene, D gene, CDR3 protein, CDR3 DNA. D genes are given only for firm matches. The size field is filled for only some rows; it gives once, few, many or a size class.

clone size: NA; J gene: TRBJ1-3; V gene: TRBV27; D gene: NA; CDR3 protein: CASSWDAGNTIYF; CDR3 DNA: TGTGCCAGCAGTTGGGACGCGGGAAACACCATATATTTT
clone size: many; J gene: TRBJ2-1; V gene: TRBV12-3/TRBV12-4; D gene: TRBD2; CDR3 protein: CASSPWGGEQFF; CDR3 DNA: TGTGCCAGCAGTCCATGGGGGGGGGAGCAGTTCTTC
clone size: many; J gene: TRBJ2-5; V gene: TRBV12-3/TRBV12-4; D gene: NA; CDR3 protein: CASSLVVETQYF; CDR3 DNA: TGTGCCAGCAGTTTAGTAGTGGAGACCCAGTACTTC
clone size: few; J gene: TRBJ1-2; V gene: TRBV6-5; D gene: TRBD1; CDR3 protein: CASSYSAGVGQGGGYTF; CDR3 DNA: TGTGCCAGCAGTTACTCGGCCGGGGTGGGACAGGGAGGTGGCTACACCTTC
clone size: NA; J gene: TRBJ2-7; V gene: TRBV7-2; D gene: TRBD1; CDR3 protein: CASSFPLTGSSYEQYF; CDR3 DNA: TGTGCCAGCAGCTTTCCCCTGACAGGGAGCTCCTACGAGCAGTACTTC
clone size: many; J gene: TRBJ2-1; V gene: TRBV6-6; D gene: TRBD2; CDR3 protein: CATLSGGPYNEQFF; CDR3 DNA: TGTGCCACCCTAAGCGGGGGGCCGTACAATGAGCAGTTCTTC
clone size: NA; J gene: TRBJ1-3; V gene: TRBV30; D gene: NA; CDR3 protein: CAFFPRGTGNTIYF; CDR3 DNA: TGTGCCTTCTTCCCGAGGGGTACTGGAAACACCATATATTTT
clone size: few; J gene: TRBJ1-2; V gene: TRBV3-1; D gene: NA; CDR3 protein: CASSQGDRTYGYTF; CDR3 DNA: TGTGCCAGCAGCCAAGGAGACAGGACCTATGGCTACACCTTC
clone size: few; J gene: TRBJ2-5; V gene: TRBV20-1; D gene: NA; CDR3 protein: CSASLGEETQYF; CDR3 DNA: TGCAGTGCTAGTTTGGGTGAGGAGACCCAGTACTTC
clone size: NA; J gene: TRBJ1-1; V gene: TRBV4-3; D gene: NA; CDR3 protein: CTSSQAGVNTEAFF; CDR3 DNA: TGCACCAGCAGCCAAGCCGGGGTGAACACTGAAGCTTTCTTT
clone size: few; J gene: TRBJ2-7; V gene: TRBV2; D gene: TRBD1; CDR3 protein: CASSVPGQGITKSPYEQYF; CDR3 DNA: TGTGCCAGCAGCGTTCCGGGACAGGGTATAACCAAATCCCCCTACGAGCAGTACTTC
clone size: NA; J gene: TRBJ2-1; V gene: TRBV20-1; D gene: TRBD2; CDR3 protein: CSAGGDSGIYNEQFF; CDR3 DNA: TGCAGTGCTGGGGGGGACTCAGGGATCTACAATGAGCAGTTCTTC
clone size: many; J gene: TRBJ2-7; V gene: TRBV3-2; D gene: NA; CDR3 protein: CASSHRYEQYF; CDR3 DNA: TGTGCCAGCAGCCACAGGTACGAGCAGTACTTC
clone size: NA; J gene: TRBJ2-3; V gene: TRBV10-3; D gene: NA; CDR3 protein: CAISDDIRDRGTGTQYF; CDR3 DNA: TGTGCCATCAGTGACGACATTAGGGACCGCGGAACAGGTACGCAGTATTTT
clone size: once; J gene: TRBJ1-1; V gene: TRBV10-3; D gene: TRBD1; CDR3 protein: CAITTGDRGTEAFF; CDR3 DNA: TGTGCCATCACTACAGGGGATCGAGGAACTGAAGCTTTCTTT
clone size: NA; J gene: TRBJ2-1; V gene: TRBV24-1; D gene: TRBD1; CDR3 protein: CATSERQGVVYEQFF; CDR3 DNA: TGTGCCACCAGTGAGAGGCAGGGGGTGGTTTATGAGCAGTTCTTC